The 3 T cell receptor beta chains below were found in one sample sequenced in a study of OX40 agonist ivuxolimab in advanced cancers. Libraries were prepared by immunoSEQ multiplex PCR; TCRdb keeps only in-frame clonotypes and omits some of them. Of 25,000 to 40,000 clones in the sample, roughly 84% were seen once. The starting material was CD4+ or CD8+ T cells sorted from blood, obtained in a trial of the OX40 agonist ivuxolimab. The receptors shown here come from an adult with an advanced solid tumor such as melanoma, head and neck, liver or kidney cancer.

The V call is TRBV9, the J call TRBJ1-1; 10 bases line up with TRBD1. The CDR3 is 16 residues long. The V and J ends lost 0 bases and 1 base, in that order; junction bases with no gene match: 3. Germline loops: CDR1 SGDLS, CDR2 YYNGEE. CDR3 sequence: CASSVAGQGKNTEAFF. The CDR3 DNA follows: TGTGCCAGCAGCGTAGCGGGACAGGGGAAGAACACTGAAGCTTTCTTT.

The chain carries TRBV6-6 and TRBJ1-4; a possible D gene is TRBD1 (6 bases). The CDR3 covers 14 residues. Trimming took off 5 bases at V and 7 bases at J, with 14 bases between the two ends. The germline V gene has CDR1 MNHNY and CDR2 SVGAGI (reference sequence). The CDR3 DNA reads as TGTGCCAGCAGTGGGCAGGGGTGGAGTGAAAAACTGTTTTTT. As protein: CASSGQGWSEKLFF.

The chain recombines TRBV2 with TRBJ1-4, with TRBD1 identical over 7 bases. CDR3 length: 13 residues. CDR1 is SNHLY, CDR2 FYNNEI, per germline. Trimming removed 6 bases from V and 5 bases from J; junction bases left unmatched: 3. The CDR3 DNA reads TGTGCCAGCAGCGGGACAGAAAATGAAAAACTGTTTTTT. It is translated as CASSGTENEKLFF.